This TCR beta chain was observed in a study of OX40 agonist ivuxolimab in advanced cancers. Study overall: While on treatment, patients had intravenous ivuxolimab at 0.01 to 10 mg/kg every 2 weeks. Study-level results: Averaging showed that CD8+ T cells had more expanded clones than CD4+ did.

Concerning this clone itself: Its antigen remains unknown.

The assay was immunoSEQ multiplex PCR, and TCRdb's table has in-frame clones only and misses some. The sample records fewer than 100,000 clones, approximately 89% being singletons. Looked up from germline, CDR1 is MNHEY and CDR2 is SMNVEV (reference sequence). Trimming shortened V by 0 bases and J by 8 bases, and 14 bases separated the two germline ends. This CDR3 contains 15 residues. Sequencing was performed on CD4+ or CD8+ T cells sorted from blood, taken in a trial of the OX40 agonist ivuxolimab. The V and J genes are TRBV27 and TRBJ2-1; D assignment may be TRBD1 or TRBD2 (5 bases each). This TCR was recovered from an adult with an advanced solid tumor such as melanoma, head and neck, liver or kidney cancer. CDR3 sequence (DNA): TGTGCCAGCAGTTTATCGCGTCGGGGCAATTATGAGCAGTTCTTC. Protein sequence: CASSLSRRGNYEQFF.